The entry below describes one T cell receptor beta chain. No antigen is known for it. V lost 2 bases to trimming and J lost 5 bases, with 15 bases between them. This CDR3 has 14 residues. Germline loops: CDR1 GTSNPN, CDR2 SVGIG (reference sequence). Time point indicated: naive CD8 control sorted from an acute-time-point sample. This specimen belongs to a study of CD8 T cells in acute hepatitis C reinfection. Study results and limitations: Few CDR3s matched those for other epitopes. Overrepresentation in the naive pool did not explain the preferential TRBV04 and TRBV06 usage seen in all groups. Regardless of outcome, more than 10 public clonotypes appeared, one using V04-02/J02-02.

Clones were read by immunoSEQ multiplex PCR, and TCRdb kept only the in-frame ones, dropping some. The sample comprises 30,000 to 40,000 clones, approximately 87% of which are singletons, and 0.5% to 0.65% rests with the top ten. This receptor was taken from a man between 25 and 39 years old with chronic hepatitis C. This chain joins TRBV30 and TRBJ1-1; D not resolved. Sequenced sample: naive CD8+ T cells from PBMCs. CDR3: CAWSQHSGWTEAFF. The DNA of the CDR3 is TGTGCCTGGAGTCAGCATTCGGGATGGACTGAAGCTTTCTTT.